The sequence of this T cell receptor (beta chain) was determined in a study of blood T cells in healthy people across ages. It was with a sample-barcoded 5' primer and a J-beta primer mix that a second PCR of about 6 to 12 cycles was run. TCRdb itself ran the 5' RACE reads through MiXCR, one entry per CDR3 protein. Of about 1.7 million distinct CDR3 sequences listed, about 28% are singletons. This clonotype was detected ten times or more. Germline V gene sequence: CDR1 SGHVS, CDR2 FQNEAQ. There are 14 residues in the CDR3. The junction had 4 bases not matched to a gene; V was cut back by 4 bases and J by 2 bases.

This TCR derives from a woman aged 25-40 years in good health. The source material was blood. The V call is TRBV7-8, the J call TRBJ1-2; 7 nucleotides line up with TRBD1. CDR3 DNA sequence: TGTGCCAGCAGCTATCAGACAGGGAACTATGGCTACACCTTC. Translated, it gives CASSYQTGNYGYTF. Together with reference TRBV7-8 and TRBJ1-2, the CDR3 gives the full variable domain: GAGVSQSPRYKVAKRGQDVALRCDPISGHVSLFWYQQALGQGPEFLTYFQNEAQLDKSGLPSDRFFAERPEGSVSTLKIQRTQQEDSAVYLCASSYQTGNYGYTFGSGTRLTVV.